This T cell receptor (beta chain) comes out of a study of shared clonotypes between healthy human individuals. The germline V and J ends were trimmed by 1 base and 4 bases, with 10 bases remaining between them. Germline loops: CDR1 KGHSH, CDR2 LQKENI. The CDR3 is 14 amino acids. Concerning this clone: The antigen is undetermined.

Study-level results: Represented genetic and exposure-history diversity was restricted by having few donors. What naive subsets generally showed was a larger estimated richness than memory subsets showed. Relative to their counterparts shared across all four donors, non-shared clonotypes exhibited diminished generation probabilities.

CD8 memory fractions consisted of CD45RO+ and CCR7-negative CD45RA+ TemRA cells together. Sequencing was performed with immunoSEQ multiplex PCR; in TCRdb, only in-frame clones are kept and a portion is missing. The sample carries roughly 86,000 clones, approximately 70% recorded once. The sequenced material came from memory CD8+ T cells sorted from blood. The subset was: CD45RO+ cells pooled with CCR7-negative TemRA cells. This TCR derives from a man aged 25 to 40 in good health. This chain connects TRBV18 to TRBJ2-5; TRBD2 is a possible D gene (6 bases). The CDR3 here is CASSPRSGGETQYF. Written as DNA, the CDR3 is TGTGCCAGCTCACCACGCTCCGGGGGAGAGACCCAGTACTTC.